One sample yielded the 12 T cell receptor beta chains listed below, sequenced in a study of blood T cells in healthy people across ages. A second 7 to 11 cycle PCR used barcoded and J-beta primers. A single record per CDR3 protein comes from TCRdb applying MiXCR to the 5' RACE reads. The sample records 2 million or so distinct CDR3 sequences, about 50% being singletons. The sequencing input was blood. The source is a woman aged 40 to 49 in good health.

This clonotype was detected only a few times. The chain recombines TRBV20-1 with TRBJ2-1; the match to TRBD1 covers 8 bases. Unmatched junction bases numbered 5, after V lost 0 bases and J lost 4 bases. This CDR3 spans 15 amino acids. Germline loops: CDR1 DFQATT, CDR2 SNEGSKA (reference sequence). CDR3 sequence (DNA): TGCAGTGCTAGAGATCGGGACAGGCCATACAATGAGCAGTTCTTC. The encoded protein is CSARDRDRPYNEQFF.

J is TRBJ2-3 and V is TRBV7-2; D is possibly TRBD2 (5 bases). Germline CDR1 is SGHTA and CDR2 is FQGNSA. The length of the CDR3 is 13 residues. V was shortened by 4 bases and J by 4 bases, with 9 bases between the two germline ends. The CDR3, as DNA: TGTGCCAGCAGCTCGGGGTCGGCAGATACGCAGTATTTT. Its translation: CASSSGSADTQYF.

Here the CDR3 DNA reads TGTGCCAGCACCGAAGGGGCAGGGCCAAACACTGAAGCTTTCTTT. Residues: CASTEGAGPNTEAFF. The rearrangement uses TRBV6-1 and TRBJ1-1, with a possible D match to TRBD1 (5 bases). From germline, CDR1 is MNHNS and CDR2 SASEGT. There are 15 residues in the CDR3. The V end was cut by 7 bases, the J end by 2 bases, with 17 bases between.

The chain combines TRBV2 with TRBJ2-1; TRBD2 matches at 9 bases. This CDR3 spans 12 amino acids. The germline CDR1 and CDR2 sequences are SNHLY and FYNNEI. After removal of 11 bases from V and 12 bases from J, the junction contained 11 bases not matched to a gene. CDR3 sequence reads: CAGTMTSGRQFF. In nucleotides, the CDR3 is TGTGCCGGCACGATGACTAGCGGTCGGCAGTTCTTC.

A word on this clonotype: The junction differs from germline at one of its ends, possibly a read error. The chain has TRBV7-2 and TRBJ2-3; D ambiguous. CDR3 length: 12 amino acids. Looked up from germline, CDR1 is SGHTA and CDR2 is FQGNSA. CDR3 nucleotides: TGTGCCAGCAGCTTAGTCCTTGATACGCGGTATTTT. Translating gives CASSLVLDTRYF.

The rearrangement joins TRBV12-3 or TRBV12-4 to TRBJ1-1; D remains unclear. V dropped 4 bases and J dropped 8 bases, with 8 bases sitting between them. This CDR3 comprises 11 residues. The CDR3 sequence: CASSSQSEAFF. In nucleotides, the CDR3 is TGTGCCAGCAGTTCACAGTCAGAAGCTTTCTTT.

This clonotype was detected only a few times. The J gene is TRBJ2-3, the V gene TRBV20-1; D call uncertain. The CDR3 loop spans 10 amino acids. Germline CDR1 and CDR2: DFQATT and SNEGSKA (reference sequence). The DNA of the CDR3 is TGCAGCTACAAGACAGATACGCAGTATTTT. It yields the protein CSYKTDTQYF.

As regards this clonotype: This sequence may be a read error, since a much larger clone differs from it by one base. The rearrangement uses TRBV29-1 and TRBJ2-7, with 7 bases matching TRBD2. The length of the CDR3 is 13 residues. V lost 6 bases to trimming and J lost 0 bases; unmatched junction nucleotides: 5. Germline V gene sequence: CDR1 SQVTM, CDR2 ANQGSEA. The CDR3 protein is CSVAGTISYEQYF. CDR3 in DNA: TGCAGCGTCGCAGGGACTATCTCCTACGAGCAGTACTTC.

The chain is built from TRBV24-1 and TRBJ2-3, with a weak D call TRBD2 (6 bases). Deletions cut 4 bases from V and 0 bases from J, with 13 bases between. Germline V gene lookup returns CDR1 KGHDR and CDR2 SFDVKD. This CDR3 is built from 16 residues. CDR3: CATSEPGGYSTDTQYF. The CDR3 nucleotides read TGTGCCACCAGTGAGCCCGGGGGATATAGCACAGATACGCAGTATTTT.

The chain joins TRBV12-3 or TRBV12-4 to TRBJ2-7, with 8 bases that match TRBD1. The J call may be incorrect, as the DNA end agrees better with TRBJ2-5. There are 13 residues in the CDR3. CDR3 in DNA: TGTGCCAGCATTCTACAGGGGGTGGAGACCCAGTACTTC. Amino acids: CASILQGVETQYF.

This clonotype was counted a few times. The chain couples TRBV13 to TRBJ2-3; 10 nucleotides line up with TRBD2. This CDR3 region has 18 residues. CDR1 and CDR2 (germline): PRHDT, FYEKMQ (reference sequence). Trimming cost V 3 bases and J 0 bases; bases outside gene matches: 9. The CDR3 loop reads CASSFLGLAEPSTDTQYF. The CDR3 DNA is TGTGCCAGCAGCTTCCTTGGACTAGCGGAACCTAGCACAGATACGCAGTATTTT. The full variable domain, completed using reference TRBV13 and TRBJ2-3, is AAGVIQSPRHLIKEKRETATLKCYPIPRHDTVYWYQQGPGQDPQFLISFYEKMQSDKGSIPDRFSAQQFSDYHSELNMSSLELGDSALYFCASSFLGLAEPSTDTQYFGPGTRLTVL.

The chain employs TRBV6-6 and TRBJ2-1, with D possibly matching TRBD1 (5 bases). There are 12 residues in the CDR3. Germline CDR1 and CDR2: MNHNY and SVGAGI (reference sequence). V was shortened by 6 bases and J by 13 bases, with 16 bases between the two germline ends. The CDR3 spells CASSSGQGRQFF. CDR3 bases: TGTGCCAGCAGCTCCGGTCAGGGAAGACAGTTCTTC.